This is a list of T cell receptor beta chains from one sample in a study of human T cells and chemical hapten exposure. TCRdb fed the RACE reads into MiXCR, producing one record per CDR3 protein. The sample has roughly 260,000 distinct CDR3 sequences, around 9.3% seen once. Sequenced material: whole blood, taken in connection with sensitization to the hapten diphenylcyclopropenone (DPC). The receptor set was obtained from a woman aged 40 to 50 with alopecia areata. Some clones in this sample may be carry-over from other donors' samples. The CDR3 runs from the conserved cysteine through the conserved F or W. The order of the fields is J gene, clone size, V gene, CDR3 protein. Size values are once, few and many counts, or a class for expanded clones, and some rows have none.

TRBJ1-2 few TRBV25-1 CASSQISNYGYTF
TRBJ2-7 many TRBV2 CASRGDSYEQYF
TRBJ1-1 - TRBV5-6 CASSRNVEAFF
TRBJ1-2 many TRBV6-2/TRBV6-3 CASSYSYSYGYTF
TRBJ2-7 - TRBV5-4 CASSLGDLTYEQYF
TRBJ1-5 once TRBV28 CVTHRQGGHNQPQHF
TRBJ1-1 - TRBV2 CASSYLPTEAFF
TRBJ2-3 - TRBV4-1 CASSQDPPLAGVADTQYF
TRBJ2-3 few TRBV6-5 CASRGDFLFTDTQYF
TRBJ2-1 few TRBV20-1 CSASKGGSSYNEQFF
TRBJ2-1 - TRBV7-2 CASSFSQYNEQFF
TRBJ2-6 - TRBV7-2 CASSLGFGSSGANVLTF
TRBJ2-7 many TRBV10-3 CATRTSGTYEQYF
TRBJ1-6 - TRBV28 CASSSGQGTLNSPLHF
TRBJ2-7 few TRBV6-2/TRBV6-3 CASSYLQDYHEQYF
TRBJ2-5 - TRBV29-1 CSVEPTSGRAGETQYF
TRBJ2-5 few TRBV11-2 CASSSRDPRETQYF
TRBJ2-3 few TRBV20-1 CSASPPGLYTDTQYF
TRBJ2-1 - TRBV7-2 CASSFSGQYNEQFF
TRBJ1-5 many TRBV12-3/TRBV12-4 CASSLRTGGNQPQHF
TRBJ2-5 - TRBV12-3/TRBV12-4 CASSLGIRETQYF
TRBJ2-3 - TRBV7-9 CASSPRTGGLTDTQYF
TRBJ1-2 few TRBV5-1 CASSLGLTDYGYTF
TRBJ2-1 - TRBV10-3 CAIRLAGVGEQFF
TRBJ2-2 many TRBV28 CASSLGWGALTGELFF
TRBJ2-7 few TRBV6-5 CASGAGRGEQYF
TRBJ2-1 - TRBV27 CASSGHTSGRYNEQFF
TRBJ2-1 few TRBV29-1 CSVGPIQGDEQFF
TRBJ2-7 many TRBV3-1 CASSQSRTGEQYF
TRBJ2-1 few TRBV5-1 CASSTFLAGGYNEQFF
TRBJ1-2 - TRBV10-3 CAIYSDRDGYTF
TRBJ2-3 - TRBV20-1 CSAPLLAGTDTQYF
TRBJ1-1 few TRBV6-1 CASSEGGTGNTEAFF
TRBJ1-5 few TRBV6-6 CASSYNGGWDQPQHF
TRBJ1-2 - TRBV5-6 CASSTRTGVIGYTF
TRBJ2-5 many TRBV7-2 CASSPRQAGTQYF
TRBJ1-1 few TRBV5-1 CASSLVGQDTEAFF
TRBJ1-2 many TRBV29-1 CSVGRDRVGYGYTF
TRBJ1-2 - TRBV29-1 CSVPYVTGGGGYTF
TRBJ2-2 few TRBV4-1 CASSHQFTGGYTGELFF
TRBJ1-2 many TRBV12-3/TRBV12-4 CASSTRRAGYTF